The 22 T cell receptor beta chains listed next were all sequenced from one sample in a study of long-term antiretroviral therapy in people with HIV. Investigators performed immunoSEQ version v3.0 at survey level. The protocol was immunoSEQ multiplex PCR, while the TCRdb copy is restricted to in-frame clones and leaves out a portion. The table lists around 13,000 clones, around 89% of them singletons, with roughly a fifth in the top ten. Source: unsorted PBMCs, taken 2.1 years after starting antiretroviral therapy. These receptors were obtained from a woman aged 40 to 50 with HIV.

The gene calls are TRBV27 and TRBJ1-2; 8 positions match TRBD1. CDR3 length: 13 residues. V was pared by 5 bases and J by 6 bases, with 5 bases of the junction left unmatched. CDR1 is MNHEY, CDR2 SMNVEV, per germline (reference sequence). CDR3 amino acids: CASSLQGANGYTF. CDR3 sequence (DNA): TGTGCCAGCAGTCTCCAGGGGGCGAATGGCTACACCTTC.

This clone was picked up one time. This chain links TRBV6-6 with TRBJ1-5, with TRBD1 matching over 9 bases. The J segment lost 6 bases and the V segment lost 0 bases, leaving 3 bases of the junction unmatched. Germline lookup yields CDR1 MNHNY and CDR2 SVGAGI (reference sequence). The CDR3 extends over 15 amino acids. CDR3 nucleotide sequence: TGTGCCAGCAGTTACTCTGGGACAGGGAGTCAGCCCCAGCATTTT. This sequence encodes CASSYSGTGSQPQHF.

The V call is TRBV6-4, the J call TRBJ1-2, with a weak D call TRBD1 (6 bases). This CDR3 comprises 17 residues. From germline, CDR1 is MRHNA and CDR2 SNTAGT. The V and J ends lost 0 bases and 4 bases respectively, with 18 bases between them. The CDR3 bases are TGTGCCAGCAGTGACTCGGGGGGCGAGGTGGATTTCTATGGCTACACCTTC. The encoded protein is CASSDSGGEVDFYGYTF.

This clone appeared a few times. This chain joins TRBV9 and TRBJ1-5, with D uncertain. This CDR3 has 15 amino acids. V was trimmed by 1 base and J by 0 bases, leaving 8 bases between them. Germline lookup yields CDR1 SGDLS and CDR2 YYNGEE. CDR3 sequence reads: CASSVSGYSNQPQHF. As DNA, the CDR3 is TGTGCCAGCAGCGTAAGTGGTTATAGCAATCAGCCCCAGCATTTT. Full variable domain (outside the CDR3, taken from reference TRBV9 and TRBJ1-5): DSGVTQTPKHLITATGQRVTLRCSPRSGDLSVYWYQQSLDQGLQFLIQYYNGEERAKGNILERFSAQQFPDLHSELNLSSLELGDSALYFCASSVSGYSNQPQHFGDGTRLSIL.

V usage is TRBV10-3 and J usage is TRBJ1-4; a weak D match, TRBD1 (6 bases). CDR1 is ENHRY and CDR2 is SYGVKD in the germline V gene. Trimming pared 0 bases from V and 8 bases from J, leaving 22 bases between. The CDR3 sequence is 18 residues long. The CDR3 sequence: CAISESHRRNGGGEKLFF. In DNA, the CDR3 is TGTGCCATCAGTGAGTCTCACCGACGCAATGGGGGGGGCGAAAAACTGTTTTTT.

V gene TRBV4-3 combines with J gene TRBJ1-6; no definite D call. Trimming shortened V by 0 bases and J by 7 bases, and 10 bases separated the two germline ends. The CDR3 runs 15 residues. The germline CDR1 and CDR2 sequences are LGHNA and YSLEER. In DNA, the CDR3 is TGCGCCAGCAGCCAAGAAGGCGGGCGGAATTCACCCCTCCACTTT. This encodes CASSQEGGRNSPLHF.

This chain uses TRBV10-3 with TRBJ2-1; D is undetermined. The CDR3 totals 13 residues. The germline CDR1 and CDR2 sequences are ENHRY and SYGVKD. Trimming removed 0 bases at V and 11 bases at J, with 11 bases between. CDR3 region: CAISESGVPKQFF. CDR3 in DNA: TGTGCCATCAGTGAGTCAGGTGTTCCAAAGCAGTTCTTC.

As regards this clone: The sample contains more than one DNA sequence encoding this CDR3. This chain's CDR3 is CASTAASQETQYF. Here the CDR3 DNA reads TGCGCCAGCACGGCAGCTAGTCAAGAGACCCAGTACTTC. The chain couples TRBV10-2 to TRBJ2-5; D is uncertain. Germline assignment: CDR1 WSHSY and CDR2 SAAADI. Deletions cut 7 bases from V and 2 bases from J, with 11 bases between. The CDR3 consists of 13 residues.

This rearrangement joins TRBV6-5 to TRBJ1-1; D is perhaps TRBD1 (5 bases). With 6 bases removed from V and 6 bases from J, the gap between germline ends came to 20 bases. CDR3 length: 15 amino acids. CDR1 is MNHEY, CDR2 SVGAGI, per germline. The CDR3 loop is CASRPQLRGSAEAFF. The CDR3 bases are TGTGCCAGCAGACCCCAGCTTCGGGGGAGCGCTGAAGCTTTCTTT.

V and J are TRBV6-1 and TRBJ2-1, with 7 bases aligning to TRBD1. Germline loops: CDR1 MNHNS, CDR2 SASEGT. J lost 8 bases, V lost 2 bases, and 6 bases had no gene match. The CDR3 has 14 residues. CDR3 region: CASSENRQGYEQFF. The CDR3 region has the DNA TGTGCCAGCAGTGAAAATCGACAGGGATATGAGCAGTTCTTC.

This rearrangement joins TRBV5-1 to TRBJ1-2; D gene ambiguous. CDR3 length: 14 amino acids. Germline V gives CDR1 SGHRS, CDR2 YFSETQ. V was trimmed by 4 bases and J by 4 bases, leaving 14 bases between them. CDR3: CASSGEGRSYGYTF. The CDR3 nucleotides read TGCGCCAGCAGCGGTGAAGGGCGATCCTATGGCTACACCTTC. The whole variable domain, filled in from reference TRBV5-1 and TRBJ1-2, reads KAGVTQTPRYLIKTRGQQVTLSCSPISGHRSVSWYQQTPGQGLQFLFEYFSETQRNKGNFPGRFSGRQFSNSRSEMNVSTLELGDSALYLCASSGEGRSYGYTFGSGTRLTVV.

The V and J genes are TRBV18 and TRBJ1-2; 7 bases match TRBD1. Germline V gives CDR1 KGHSH, CDR2 LQKENI. V lost 3 bases and J lost 2; bases outside the gene matches: 6. The CDR3 consists of 15 residues. CDR3 in amino acids: CASSPGGGMNYGYTF. Written as DNA, the CDR3 is TGTGCCAGCTCACCCGGAGGGGGCATGAACTATGGCTACACCTTC.

The J gene is TRBJ1-4, the V gene TRBV7-9; D gene ambiguous. V was trimmed by 5 bases and J by 3 bases, leaving 13 bases between them. The CDR3 totals 15 residues. From germline, CDR1 is SEHNR and CDR2 FQNEAQ (reference sequence). CDR3 sequence (DNA): TGTGCCAGCAGCCTTTTGACATCACCTAATGAAAAACTGTTTTTT. Protein sequence: CASSLLTSPNEKLFF.

This clone was detected a few times. The rearrangement joins TRBV9 to TRBJ2-5, with D possibly being TRBD2 (6 bases). V lost 1 base and J 0 bases, leaving 13 bases between the germline ends. In germline, CDR1 is SGDLS, CDR2 YYNGEE. There are 16 residues in the CDR3. CDR3 sequence (DNA): TGTGCCAGCAGCGTAATACCGGGGGAGTACCAAGAGACCCAGTACTTC. Translating it yields CASSVIPGEYQETQYF.

The V gene is TRBV11-3, the J gene TRBJ1-6; unclear D gene. V was clipped by 3 bases and J by 6 bases, with 12 bases between them. The CDR3 is made up of 15 amino acids. The germline V gene encodes CDR1 SGHNT and CDR2 YENEEA. The CDR3 region has the DNA TGTGCCAGCAGCTTCGGTTCGGACGGTAATTCACCCCTCCACTTT. This encodes CASSFGSDGNSPLHF. Drawing the rest from reference TRBV11-3 and TRBJ1-6, the complete variable domain is EAGVVQSPRYKIIEKKQPVAFWCNPISGHNTLYWYLQNLGQGPELLIRYENEEAVDDSQLPKDRFSAERLKGVDSTLKIQPAELGDSAVYLCASSFGSDGNSPLHFGNGTRLTVT.

This chain joins TRBV5-1 and TRBJ2-2; the match to TRBD2 covers 11 bases. The V gene end was trimmed by 2 bases and the J gene end by 3 bases; junction bases not matched to a gene: 3. The CDR3 extends over 16 amino acids. Germline V CDR1 and CDR2: SGHRS, YFSETQ. CDR3: CASSLLAGDDTGELFF. As DNA, the CDR3 is TGCGCCAGCAGCTTACTAGCGGGGGACGACACCGGGGAGCTGTTTTTT.

The chain recombines TRBV5-4 with TRBJ1-2; 7 positions agree with TRBD1. Trimming removed 4 bases from V and 7 bases from J; junction bases left unmatched: 7. The CDR3 is made up of 13 amino acids. Germline lookup yields CDR1 SGHNT and CDR2 YYREEE (reference sequence). The CDR3 sequence is CASSPRQGSGYTF. CDR3 coding DNA: TGTGCCAGCAGCCCTAGACAGGGTTCTGGCTACACCTTC. Together with reference TRBV5-4 and TRBJ1-2, the CDR3 gives the full variable domain: ETGVTQSPTHLIKTRGQQVTLRCSSQSGHNTVSWYQQALGQGPQFIFQYYREEENGRGNFPPRFSGLQFPNYSSELNVNALELDDSALYLCASSPRQGSGYTFGSGTRLTVV.

This chain links TRBV10-3 with TRBJ1-5, with D possibly matching TRBD1 (5 bases). The CDR3 is 17 residues long. The V end lost 5 bases, the J end lost 3 bases, and 20 bases lay between the germline ends. The germline gives CDR1 ENHRY, CDR2 SYGVKD. CDR3 in DNA: TGTGCCATCAGTTCCGGGACCGCCGAAGTTGCCAATCAGCCCCAGCATTTT. It encodes CAISSGTAEVANQPQHF.

The chain carries TRBV29-1 and TRBJ2-7; TRBD2 might be the D (5 bases). Germline V gene sequence: CDR1 SQVTM, CDR2 ANQGSEA. The V end lost 6 bases, the J end lost 3 bases, and 15 bases lay between the germline ends. CDR3 length: 13 residues. The CDR3 DNA reads TGCAGCGTATTAGGCGGGCTGAACTACGAGCAGTACTTC. As protein: CSVLGGLNYEQYF.

The chain is built from TRBV5-4 and TRBJ2-6; D uncertain. Per germline, CDR1 SGHNT and CDR2 YYREEE (reference sequence). V shed 0 bases and J shed 2 bases, with 6 bases lying between them. The CDR3 is 15 residues long. The CDR3 coding sequence is TGTGCCAGCAGCTTGGGGAATACTGGGGCCAACGTCCTGACTTTC. It specifies CASSLGNTGANVLTF.

The gene calls are TRBV12-5 and TRBJ1-3, with 9 positions matching TRBD1. The CDR3 loop spans 16 amino acids. The V and J ends lost 5 bases and 6 bases, in that order; junction bases with no gene match: 11. Germline V gene sequence: CDR1 LGHNT, CDR2 FRNRAP. The CDR3 DNA is TGTGCTAGTGGTACGAAACCGGGACAGGGCTCAAACACCATATATTTT. As protein: CASGTKPGQGSNTIYF.

The chain carries TRBV9 and TRBJ2-3; 11 nucleotides align to TRBD2. This CDR3 is built from 15 residues. The J segment lost 5 bases and the V segment lost 2 bases, leaving 4 bases of the junction unmatched. Germline V gene sequence: CDR1 SGDLS, CDR2 YYNGEE. CDR3 in amino acids: CASSVSGGAVDTQYF. The DNA for the CDR3 is TGTGCCAGCAGCGTTAGCGGGGGGGCCGTAGATACGCAGTATTTT.